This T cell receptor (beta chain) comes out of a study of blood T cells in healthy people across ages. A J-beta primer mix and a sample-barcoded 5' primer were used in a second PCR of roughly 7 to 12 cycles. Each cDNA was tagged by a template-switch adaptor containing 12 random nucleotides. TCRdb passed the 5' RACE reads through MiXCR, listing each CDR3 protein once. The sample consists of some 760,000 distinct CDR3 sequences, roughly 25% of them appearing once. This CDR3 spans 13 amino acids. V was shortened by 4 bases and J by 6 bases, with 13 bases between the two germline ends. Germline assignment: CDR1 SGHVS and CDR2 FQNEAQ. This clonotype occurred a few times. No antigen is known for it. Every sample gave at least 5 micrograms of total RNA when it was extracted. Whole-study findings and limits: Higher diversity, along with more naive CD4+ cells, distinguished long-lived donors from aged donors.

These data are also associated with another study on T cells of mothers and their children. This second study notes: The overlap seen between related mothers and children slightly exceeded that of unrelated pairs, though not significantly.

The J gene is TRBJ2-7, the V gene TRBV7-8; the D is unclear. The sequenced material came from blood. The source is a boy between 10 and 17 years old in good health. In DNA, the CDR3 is TGTGCCAGCAGCTCCGGGCCCCCAGCCGAGCAGTACTTC. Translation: CASSSGPPAEQYF.